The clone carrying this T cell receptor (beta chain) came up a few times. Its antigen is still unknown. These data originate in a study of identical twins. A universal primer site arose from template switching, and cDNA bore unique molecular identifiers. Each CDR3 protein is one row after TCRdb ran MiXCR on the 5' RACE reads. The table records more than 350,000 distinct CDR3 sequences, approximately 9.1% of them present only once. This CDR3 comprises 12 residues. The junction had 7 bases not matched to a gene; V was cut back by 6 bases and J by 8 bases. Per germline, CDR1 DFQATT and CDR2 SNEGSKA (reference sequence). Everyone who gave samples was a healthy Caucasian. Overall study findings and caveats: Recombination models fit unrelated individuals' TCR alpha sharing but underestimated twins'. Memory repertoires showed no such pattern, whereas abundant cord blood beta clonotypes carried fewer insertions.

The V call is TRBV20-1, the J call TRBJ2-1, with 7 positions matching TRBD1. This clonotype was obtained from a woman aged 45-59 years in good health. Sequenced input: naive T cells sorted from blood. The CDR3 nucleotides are TGCAGTGCACGAACAGGGGTTCATGAGCAGTTCTTC. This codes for CSARTGVHEQFF.